This TCR beta chain was observed in a study of beta chain features in type 1 diabetes. Study background: Patients and healthy donors were similar in age, gender and cell yields.

TCRB transcripts that were expressed got sequenced, as all of the isolated RNA had been reverse transcribed. Generated by immunoSEQ multiplex PCR, the TCRdb table keeps only in-frame clones and is missing some. The sample lists approximately 380,000 clones, more than 12% occurring once. This clone was counted only a few times. The germline V and J ends were trimmed by 3 bases and 5 bases, with 10 bases remaining between them. In germline, CDR1 is SGHDN, CDR2 FVKESK. The CDR3 is 13 residues long. V and J are TRBV14 and TRBJ1-1, with D possibly TRBD1 on 5 matching bases. The sequence was obtained from a woman between 18 and 30 years old in good health. Sequencing input: naive CD4+ T cells from blood. The CDR3: CASSQTGGTEAFF. CDR3 bases: TGTGCCAGCAGCCAGACCGGGGGGACTGAAGCTTTCTTT.